This T cell receptor beta chain was found in a study of cytomegalovirus exposure and HLA in healthy donors. Libraries were prepared by immunoSEQ multiplex PCR; TCRdb keeps only in-frame clonotypes and omits some of them. The table records 90,000 to 130,000 clones, approximately 89% of them present only once. Whole-study results and caveats: The tendency of first-cohort TCR clusters to co-occur in the roughly 130 validation repertoires was the finding of a later analysis.

V was clipped by 7 bases and J by 2 bases; unmatched bases: 5. The CDR3 is 15 amino acids. Germline V lookup: CDR1 SGHRS, CDR2 YFSETQ. Regarding this clone: Its cognate antigen is unknown.

The chain joins TRBV5-1 to TRBJ2-5; TRBD2 matches 13 bases. The TCR was taken from a woman aged 18-29 years in good health and CMV-seronegative. Sequenced: PBMCs. CDR3 nucleotide sequence: TGCGCCAGCCAAGGACTAGCGGGGGTACAAGAGACCCAGTACTTC. Encoded protein: CASQGLAGVQETQYF.